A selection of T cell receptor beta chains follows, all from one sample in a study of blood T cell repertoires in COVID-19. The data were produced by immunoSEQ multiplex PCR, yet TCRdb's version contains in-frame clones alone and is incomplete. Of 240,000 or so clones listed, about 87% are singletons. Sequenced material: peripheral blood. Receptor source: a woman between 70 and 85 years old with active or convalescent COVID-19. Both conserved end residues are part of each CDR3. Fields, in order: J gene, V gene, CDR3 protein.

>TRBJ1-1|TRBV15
CATSKRVSNTEAFF
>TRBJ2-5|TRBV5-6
CASSLPGGLETQYF
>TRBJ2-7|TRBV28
CASSLRTGTYEQYF
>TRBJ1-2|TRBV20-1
CSARDQRGYTF
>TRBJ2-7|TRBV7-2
CASSSRGGGYEQYF
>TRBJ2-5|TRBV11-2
CASSFPRGGDLKGTQYF
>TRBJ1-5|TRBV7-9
CASSRGGSNQPQHF
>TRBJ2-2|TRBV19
CASSINRPHSNTGELFF
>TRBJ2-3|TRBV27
CASSLAGTDTQYF
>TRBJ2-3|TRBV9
CASSVELAGPIIADTQYF
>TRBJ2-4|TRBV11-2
CASSLTDRGDIQYF
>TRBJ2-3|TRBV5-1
CASSFYSDTQYF
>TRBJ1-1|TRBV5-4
CASSLRGLQNTEAFF
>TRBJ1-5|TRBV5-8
CASIRDRVGQPQHF
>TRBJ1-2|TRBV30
CAWSRLGSKIYGYTF
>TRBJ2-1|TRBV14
CASSQEGGLVVPNEQFF
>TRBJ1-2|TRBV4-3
CASSQAQGYGYTF
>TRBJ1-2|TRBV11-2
CASSLDGSLYGYTF
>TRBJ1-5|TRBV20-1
CSASLQREAQHF
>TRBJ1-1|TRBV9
CASSVRGDTEAFF
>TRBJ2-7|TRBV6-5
CASKGVWSEQYF
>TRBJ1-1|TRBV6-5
CASRTPTGANTEAFF
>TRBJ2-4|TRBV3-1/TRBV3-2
CASSLGLAKNIQYF
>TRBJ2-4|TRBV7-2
CASSLSGLLAKNIQYF
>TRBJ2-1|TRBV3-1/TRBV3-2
CASSQGPYEQFF
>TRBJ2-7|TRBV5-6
CASSLIGSDEQYF
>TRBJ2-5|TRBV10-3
CAISGGGSRETQYF
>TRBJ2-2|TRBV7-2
CASTSPARTPLGGELFF
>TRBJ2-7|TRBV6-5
CATSGSYEQYF
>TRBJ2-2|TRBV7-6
CASTRLAGGNTGELFF
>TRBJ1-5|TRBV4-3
CASSLTPGANQPQHF
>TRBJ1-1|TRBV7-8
CASSLTNSMNTEAFF
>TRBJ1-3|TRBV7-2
CASSFDRSAGNTIYF
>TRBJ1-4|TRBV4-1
CASSLGTGGYEKLFF
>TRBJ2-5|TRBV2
CASLASGGAGETQYF
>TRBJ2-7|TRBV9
CASSVDPQGAMMYEQYF
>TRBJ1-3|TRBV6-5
CASSYSGGKIGNTIYF
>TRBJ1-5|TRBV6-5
CASTQGSNQPQHF
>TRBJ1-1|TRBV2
CASSRQQMNTEAFF
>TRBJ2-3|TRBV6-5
CASSYLGLAGDTQYF
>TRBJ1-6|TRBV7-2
CASSLDPGGQSPLHF
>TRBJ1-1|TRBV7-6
CASSPLPGQGGTEAFF
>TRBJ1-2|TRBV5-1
CASSLSGDRVYGYTF